Listed below are T cell receptor beta chains from one sample, sequenced in a study of cytomegalovirus exposure and HLA in healthy donors. Clones were read by immunoSEQ multiplex PCR, and TCRdb kept only the in-frame ones, dropping some. The data contain 160,000 or so clones, about 80% of them singletons. Sequenced material: PBMCs. All receptors come from a man aged 25 to 45 in good health and CMV-seronegative. Both conserved end residues are part of each CDR3. The D gene is left open where the match is weak. The size entry is marked missing in some rows and otherwise reads once, few, many or a size class.

TRBJ1-6,TRBD1,NA,TRBV19,TGTGCCAGTACCCCAGGGGGTTATAATTCACCCCTCCACTTT,CASTPGGYNSPLHF
TRBJ2-3,NA,NA,TRBV15,TGTGCCACAAAGAGCGGAGAACTCACAGATACGCAGTATTTT,CATKSGELTDTQYF
TRBJ2-3,TRBD2,NA,TRBV7-3,TGTGCCAGCAGCGCGCTAGCGGGGAGCACAGATACGCAGTATTTT,CASSALAGSTDTQYF
TRBJ1-4,NA,NA,TRBV7-9,TGTGCCAGCAGCTTGGGACATGTTAATGAAAAACTGTTTTTT,CASSLGHVNEKLFF
TRBJ1-1,NA,NA,TRBV30,TGTGCCTGCGACAGAACGAACACTGAAGCTTTCTTT,CACDRTNTEAFF
TRBJ1-1,NA,NA,TRBV7-9,TGTGCCAGCAGCCAGAGGGGGGGTAGTTGGAACACTGAAGCTTTCTTT,CASSQRGGSWNTEAFF
TRBJ2-1,NA,NA,TRBV18,TGTGCCAGCTCACCACCGGGTAGGGGTGTAGGCAATGAGCAGTTCTTC,CASSPPGRGVGNEQFF
TRBJ1-4,TRBD1,NA,TRBV28,TGTGCCAGCAGCCCACATGAACAGGGGACCGGTGAAAAACTGTTTTTT,CASSPHEQGTGEKLFF
TRBJ2-7,TRBD1,once,TRBV6-5,TGTGCCAGCAGCTCCGGGACAGGTACCTACGAGCAGTACTTC,CASSSGTGTYEQYF
TRBJ2-1,TRBD1,NA,TRBV30,TGTGCCTGGAGTGTAGAGGGGGCCTATGAGCAGTTCTTC,CAWSVEGAYEQFF
TRBJ2-7,TRBD1,few,TRBV7-2,TGTGCCAGCAGCTTGGGGGGACAGGGGTCAATTTACGAGCAGTACTTC,CASSLGGQGSIYEQYF
TRBJ2-1,TRBD2,few,TRBV4-3,TGCGCCAGCAGCCATAGCGGGAGAAGTGTCGATGAGCAGTTCTTC,CASSHSGRSVDEQFF
TRBJ2-1,TRBD2,once,TRBV4-1,TGCGCCAGCAGCTGGACTAGCGGGAGCGATGAGCAGTTCTTC,CASSWTSGSDEQFF
TRBJ1-2,TRBD1,NA,TRBV5-4,TGTGCCAGCAGCTTGGGCCAGGGGGCGTTTTATGGCTACACCTTC,CASSLGQGAFYGYTF
TRBJ1-5,TRBD1,NA,TRBV11-1,TGTGCCAGCAGCCCGGACAGGGACCAGCCCCAGCATTTT,CASSPDRDQPQHF
TRBJ2-5,TRBD2,once,TRBV6-5,TGTGCCAGCAGTTACGCTAGCGGGGGGGTGGAGACCCAGTACTTC,CASSYASGGVETQYF
TRBJ2-6,NA,NA,TRBV11-1,TGTGCCAGCAACTCGGGTGGGTTCTCCGGGGCCAACGTCCTGACTTTC,CASNSGGFSGANVLTF
TRBJ2-3,TRBD2,NA,TRBV15,TGTGCCACCAGCAGAAGGGGCGGGAGCCACACAGATACGCAGTATTTT,CATSRRGGSHTDTQYF
TRBJ2-3,NA,NA,TRBV7-7,TGTGCTAGCAGCTTAGTGGGGCCTAGGTCTGGCACAGATACGCAGTATTTT,CASSLVGPRSGTDTQYF
TRBJ1-2,NA,NA,TRBV11-2,TGTGCCAGCAGCCCCCCGGGTCAGGGCTACACCTTC,CASSPPGQGYTF
TRBJ1-5,NA,few,TRBV7-9,TGTGCCAGCAGTTCGCGGAAGGGCAATCAGCCCCAGCATTTT,CASSSRKGNQPQHF
TRBJ2-2,NA,NA,TRBV5-6,TGTGCCAGCAGCCTAGGACACCGCAGGGAGCTGTTTTTT,CASSLGHRRELFF
TRBJ2-3,NA,NA,TRBV19,TGTGCCAGTAGTCCTCGAGGAGCGGAAACCACAGATACGCAGTATTTT,CASSPRGAETTDTQYF
TRBJ2-5,TRBD2,NA,TRBV9,TGTGCCAGCAGCGTAGCCGCGGGAGGACGACAAGAGACCCAGTACTTC,CASSVAAGGRQETQYF
TRBJ2-6,NA,NA,TRBV6-5,TGTGCCAGCAGTCCCGTGAGCTCTGGGGCCAACGTCCTGACTTTC,CASSPVSSGANVLTF
TRBJ2-5,TRBD2,NA,TRBV27,TGTGCCAGCAGCCTATTGTGGGGAGGGATAGAGACCCAGTACTTC,CASSLLWGGIETQYF
TRBJ2-3,NA,few,TRBV11-2,TGTGCCAGCAGCTTAAAGCGTAGTTCCTGGGATACGCAGTATTTT,CASSLKRSSWDTQYF
TRBJ2-5,TRBD2,NA,TRBV5-4,TGTGCCAGCAGCTCTGGACTAGCGGGAGAGGTGGAAGAGACCCAGTACTTC,CASSSGLAGEVEETQYF
TRBJ1-3,NA,NA,TRBV29-1,TGCAGCGTTGAAGATCTCTCAGGTGCCCGAAACACCATATATTTT,CSVEDLSGARNTIYF